These 9 T cell receptor beta chains were sequenced from one sample in a study of OX40 agonist ivuxolimab in advanced cancers. Produced via immunoSEQ multiplex PCR; TCRdb's table is partial and in-frame only. The data contain tens of thousands of clones, roughly 80% of them seen just once; the ten biggest clones take up around 5%. The source was CD4+ or CD8+ T cells sorted from blood, collected in a trial of the OX40 agonist ivuxolimab. The origin of the receptors is an adult with an advanced solid tumor such as melanoma, head and neck, liver or kidney cancer.

This clone turned up a few times. The V and J genes are TRBV2 and TRBJ1-5; D not resolved. CDR1 and CDR2 from the germline V gene are SNHLY and FYNNEI. The CDR3 is made up of 13 amino acids. V lost 4 bases, J lost 7 bases, and 11 bases lay in between. The CDR3 reads CASSVAGRQPQHF. In nucleotides, the CDR3 is TGTGCCAGCAGTGTAGCGGGTCGCCAGCCCCAGCATTTT.

J is TRBJ2-3 and V is TRBV21-1; the D call in the table, TRBD1, was not verified against the DNA. TRBV21-1 is listed as a pseudogene. The CDR3 loop spans 14 amino acids. CDR3 amino acids: CASNSPTDTDTQYF. The CDR3 DNA follows: TGTGCCAGCAATTCCCCGACAGACACAGATACGCAGTATTTT.

V usage is TRBV6-6 and J usage is TRBJ2-6; no definite D call. Looked up from germline, CDR1 is MNHNY and CDR2 is SVGAGI (reference sequence). This CDR3 comprises 12 residues. With 4 bases removed from V and 13 bases from J, the gap between germline ends came to 11 bases. This CDR3 is CASSFIANVLTF. The CDR3 bases are TGTGCCAGCAGTTTTATTGCAAATGTCCTGACTTTC.

The genes are TRBV5-1 and TRBJ1-1, with a tentative D call TRBD1 (6 bases). Between the trimmed V and J ends, which lost 4 bases and 5 bases, there was a span of 15 bases. CDR1 and CDR2 from the germline V gene are SGHRS and YFSETQ. This CDR3 has 14 amino acids. CDR3 bases: TGCGCCAGCAGCGCAAATGAGGGGGGTACTGAAGCTTTCTTT. This translates into CASSANEGGTEAFF.

This clone has just one count. J is TRBJ1-2 and V is TRBV9; the match to TRBD1 covers 8 bases. This CDR3 contains 14 residues. The trim removed 0 bases at V and 7 bases at J, leaving 5 bases unmatched. Germline V gene lookup returns CDR1 SGDLS and CDR2 YYNGEE. CDR3 residues: CASSVVTGEAGYTF. The CDR3 DNA reads TGTGCCAGCAGCGTAGTGACAGGGGAGGCTGGCTACACCTTC.

The chain has TRBV27 and TRBJ1-5; a weak D match, TRBD1 (5 bases). The germline V and J ends were trimmed by 2 bases and 0 bases, with 8 bases remaining between them. The CDR3 contains 15 residues. CDR1 MNHEY and CDR2 SMNVEV come from the germline V gene (reference sequence). The chain's CDR3 is CASSLEGFSNQPQHF. The CDR3 DNA reads as TGTGCCAGCAGTTTAGAGGGGTTTAGCAATCAGCCCCAGCATTTT.

This clone was picked up a small number of times. The rearrangement uses TRBV10-1 and TRBJ2-3, with D perhaps TRBD2 (6 bases). In germline, CDR1 is WNHNN, CDR2 SYGVQD (reference sequence). The V end was cut by 9 bases, the J end by 1 base, with 11 bases between. The CDR3 extends over 13 amino acids. The CDR3 nucleotides are TGCGCCAGGGGGACTCCTTGCACAGATACGCAGTATTTT. Protein product: CARGTPCTDTQYF.

The chain joins TRBV4-1 to TRBJ1-4; D is undetermined. Per the germline V gene, CDR1 is MGHRA and CDR2 is YSYEKL. The V end lost 4 bases, the J end lost 8 bases, and 20 bases lay between the germline ends. The CDR3 is made up of 16 amino acids. The CDR3 DNA reads TGCGCCAGCAGCCGGATGGCTGCTGGGCAGACCGAAAAACTGTTTTTT. It encodes CASSRMAAGQTEKLFF.

The chain combines TRBV29-1 with TRBJ1-1; the D gene is possibly TRBD1 (6 bases). The CDR3 extends over 13 amino acids. Germline V gene data show CDR1 as SQVTM and CDR2 as ANQGSEA. V was shortened by 6 bases and J by 3 bases, with 14 bases between the two germline ends. CDR3 in amino acids: CSVGGGFDTEAFF. The DNA for the CDR3 is TGCAGCGTAGGAGGGGGTTTTGACACTGAAGCTTTCTTT. Combining the CDR3 with reference TRBV29-1 and TRBJ1-1 gives the whole variable domain SAVISQKPSRDICQRGTSLTIQCQVDSQVTMMFWYRQQPGQSLTLIATANQGSEATYESGFVIDKFPISRPNLTFSTLTVSNMSPEDSSIYLCSVGGGFDTEAFFGQGTRLTVV.